This T cell receptor beta chain was recorded in a study of type 1 and type 2 diabetes patients. Study background: Donors were type 1 diabetes, type 2 diabetes, or nondiabetic controls.

This clonotype came up many times. What it binds is not known. Germline trimming cut 6 bases from V and 7 bases from J; bases unmatched to any gene: 8. This CDR3 has 13 amino acids. Germline V gene sequence: CDR1 ENHRY, CDR2 SYGVKD. Notes on the study in general: Some HECs seen only in T1D might also appear in more T2D or control samples. Age and gender were not matched between study groups, possibly biasing interpretation.

Amplification started from genomic DNA. The TCR beta CDR3 region was amplified using 30 forward and 13 reverse primers. MiXCR, run by TCRdb on the multiplex PCR reads, gives a single entry per CDR3 protein. The sample records 250,000 or so distinct CDR3 sequences, around 50% being singletons. Roughly 10 milliliters of peripheral blood were drawn from each donor. The receptor was derived from a young man with type 2 diabetes. Sequenced: peripheral blood mononuclear cells (PBMCs). The chain is built from TRBV10-3 and TRBJ1-1, with 7 bases fitting TRBD1. The CDR3 DNA is TGTGCCATCAGCGCCACAGGGGACAGTGAAGCTTTCTTT. Its translation is CAISATGDSEAFF.